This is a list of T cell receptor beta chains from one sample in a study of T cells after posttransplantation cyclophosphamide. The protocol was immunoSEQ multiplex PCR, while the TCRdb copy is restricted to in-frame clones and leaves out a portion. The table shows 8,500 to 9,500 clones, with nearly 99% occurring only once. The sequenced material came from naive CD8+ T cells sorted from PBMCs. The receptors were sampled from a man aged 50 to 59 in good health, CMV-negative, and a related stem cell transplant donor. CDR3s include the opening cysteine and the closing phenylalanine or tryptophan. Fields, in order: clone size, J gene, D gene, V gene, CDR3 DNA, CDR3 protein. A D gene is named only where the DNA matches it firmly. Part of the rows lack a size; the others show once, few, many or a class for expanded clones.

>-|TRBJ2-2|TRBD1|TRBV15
TGTGCCACCAGCCGCCCCGGGGGGACAGGGGGCACCGGGGAGCTGTTTTTT
CATSRPGGTGGTGELFF
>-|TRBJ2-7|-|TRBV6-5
TGTGCCAGCAGTTACGGGCCCCGGGGGGAGCAGTACTTC
CASSYGPRGEQYF
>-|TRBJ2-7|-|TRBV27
TGTGCCAGCAGTCCTCGAGAAGCCTACGAGCAGTACTTC
CASSPREAYEQYF
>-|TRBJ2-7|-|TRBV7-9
TGTGCCAGCAGCATAACAGGGTCCTACGAGCAGTACTTC
CASSITGSYEQYF
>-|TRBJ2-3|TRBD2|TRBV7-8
TGTGCCAGCAGCTTCCTAGCGGGGGGCACAGATACGCAGTATTTT
CASSFLAGGTDTQYF
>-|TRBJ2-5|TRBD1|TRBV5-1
TGCGCCAGCAGCACCGACAGGGCCCTATTCGTGAAAGAGACCCAGTACTTC
CASSTDRALFVKETQYF
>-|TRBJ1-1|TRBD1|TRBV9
TGTGCCAGCAGCACGGACAGGGGAGGTGAAGCTTTCTTT
CASSTDRGGEAFF
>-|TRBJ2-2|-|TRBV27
TGTGCCAGCAAAGCCGCCGGGGAGCTGTTTTTT
CASKAAGELFF
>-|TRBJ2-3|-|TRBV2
TGTGCCTTTGGGGGCAGGGATACAGATACGCAGTATTTT
CAFGGRDTDTQYF
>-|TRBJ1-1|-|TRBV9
TGTGCCAGCAGTAGTACAGCGGTAGGGAGCACTGAAGCTTTCTTT
CASSSTAVGSTEAFF
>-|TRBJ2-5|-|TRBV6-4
TGTGCCAGCATGCTAACTGTAGCTGGCCACCAAGAGACCCAGTACTTC
CASMLTVAGHQETQYF
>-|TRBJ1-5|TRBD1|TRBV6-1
TGTGCCAGCAGTGAAGGTGCGTATGGGACAGAAGGCAATCAGCCCCAGCATTTT
CASSEGAYGTEGNQPQHF
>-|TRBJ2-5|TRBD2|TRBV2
TGTGCCAGCAGTGATCTCCGCCGGCGGGAGGGCCTGGAGACCCAGTACTTC
CASSDLRRREGLETQYF
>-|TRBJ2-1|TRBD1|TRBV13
TGTGCCAGCAGCCCAGACAGGGCCTCCTACAATGAGCAGTTCTTC
CASSPDRASYNEQFF
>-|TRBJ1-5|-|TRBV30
TGTGCCTGGAGTTTCGGGGAGGGACAGCCCCAGCATTTT
CAWSFGEGQPQHF
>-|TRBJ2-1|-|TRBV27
TGTGCCAGCGCTGACGACACCAGCTCCTACAATGAGCAGTTCTTC
CASADDTSSYNEQFF
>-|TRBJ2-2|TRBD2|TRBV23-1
TGCGCCAGCAGTCCTATCCGACTAGCGGGGGGCGGGGGCACCGGGGAGCTGTTTTTT
CASSPIRLAGGGGTGELFF
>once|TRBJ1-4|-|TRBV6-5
TGTGCCAGCAGTTACTCAACCCTGGCGAGGAGGGAAAAACTGTTTTTT
CASSYSTLARREKLFF
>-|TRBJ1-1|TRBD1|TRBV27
TGTGCCAGCAGTCCGTCCGCAGGGGGATGGACTGAAGCTTTCTTT
CASSPSAGGWTEAFF
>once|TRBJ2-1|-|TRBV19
TGTGCCAGTAGTATGGGCGGGGATTACAATGAGCAGTTCTTC
CASSMGGDYNEQFF
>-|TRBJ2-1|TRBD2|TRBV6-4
TGTGCCAGCAGTACTCTAGCGGGGGGTAACAATGAGCAGTTCTTC
CASSTLAGGNNEQFF
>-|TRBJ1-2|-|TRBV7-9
TGTGCCAGCAGCTTTTCCCCGACAGAGACCTATGGCTACACCTTC
CASSFSPTETYGYTF
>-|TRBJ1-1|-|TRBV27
TGTGCCAGCAGTTTATACCAGGCGAACACTGAAGCTTTCTTT
CASSLYQANTEAFF
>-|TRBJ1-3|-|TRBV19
TGTGCCAGTAGCCTCCCCGACAGACACTCTGGAAATACCATATATTTT
CASSLPDRHSGNTIYF
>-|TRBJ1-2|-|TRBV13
TGTGCCAGCAGCTTAGAGAGGGAGTATGGCTACACCTTC
CASSLEREYGYTF